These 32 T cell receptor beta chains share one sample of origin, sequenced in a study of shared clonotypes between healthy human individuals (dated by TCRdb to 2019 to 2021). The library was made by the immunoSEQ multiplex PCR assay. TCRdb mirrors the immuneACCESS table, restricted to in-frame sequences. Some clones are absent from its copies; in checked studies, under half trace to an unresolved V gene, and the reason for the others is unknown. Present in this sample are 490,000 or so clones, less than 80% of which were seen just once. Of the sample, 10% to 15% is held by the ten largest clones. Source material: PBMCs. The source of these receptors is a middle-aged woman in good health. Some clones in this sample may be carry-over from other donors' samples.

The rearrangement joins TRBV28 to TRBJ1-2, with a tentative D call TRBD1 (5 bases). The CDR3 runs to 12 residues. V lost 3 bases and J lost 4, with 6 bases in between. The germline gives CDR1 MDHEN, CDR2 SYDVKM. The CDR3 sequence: CASSFGGYGYTF. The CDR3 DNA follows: TGTGCCAGCAGTTTCGGGGGCTATGGCTACACCTTC.

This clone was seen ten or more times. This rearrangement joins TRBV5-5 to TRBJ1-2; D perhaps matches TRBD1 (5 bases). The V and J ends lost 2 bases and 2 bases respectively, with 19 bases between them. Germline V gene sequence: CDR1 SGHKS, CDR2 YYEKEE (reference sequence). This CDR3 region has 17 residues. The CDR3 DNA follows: TGTGCCAGCAGCTTCGTCTACGGGACCAAAGGGAACTATGGCTACACCTTC. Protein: CASSFVYGTKGNYGYTF.

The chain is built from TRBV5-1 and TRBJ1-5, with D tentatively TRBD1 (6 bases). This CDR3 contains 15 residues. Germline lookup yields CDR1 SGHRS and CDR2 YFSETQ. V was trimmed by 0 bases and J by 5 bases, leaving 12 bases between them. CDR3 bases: TGCGCCAGCAGCTTGGGTCAGGGGATGGATCAGCCCCAGCATTTT. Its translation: CASSLGQGMDQPQHF.

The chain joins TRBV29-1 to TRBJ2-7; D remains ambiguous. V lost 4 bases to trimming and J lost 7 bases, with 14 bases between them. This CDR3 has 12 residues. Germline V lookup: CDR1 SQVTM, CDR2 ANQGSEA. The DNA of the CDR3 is TGCAGCGTTGGCCTGTCCTTCTGGGAGCAGTACTTC. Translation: CSVGLSFWEQYF.

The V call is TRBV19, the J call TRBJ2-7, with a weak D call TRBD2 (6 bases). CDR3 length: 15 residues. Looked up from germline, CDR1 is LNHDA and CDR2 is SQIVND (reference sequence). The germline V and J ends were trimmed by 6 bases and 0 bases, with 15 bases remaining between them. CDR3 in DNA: TGTGCCAGTAGGACCCGGGTGGGGGGCTCCTACGAGCAGTACTTC. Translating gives CASRTRVGGSYEQYF. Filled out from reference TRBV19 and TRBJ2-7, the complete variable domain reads DGGITQSPKYLFRKEGQNVTLSCEQNLNHDAMYWYRQDPGQGLRLIYYSQIVNDFQKGDIAEGYSVSREKKESFPLTVTSAQKNPTAFYLCASRTRVGGSYEQYFGPGTRLTVT.

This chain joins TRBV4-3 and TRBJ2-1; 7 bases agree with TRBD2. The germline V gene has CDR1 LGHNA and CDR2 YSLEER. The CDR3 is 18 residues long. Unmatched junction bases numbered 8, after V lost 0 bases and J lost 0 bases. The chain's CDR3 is CASSQDIRRGSSYNEQFF. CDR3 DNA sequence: TGCGCCAGCAGCCAAGATATCAGGCGGGGGAGCTCCTACAATGAGCAGTTCTTC.

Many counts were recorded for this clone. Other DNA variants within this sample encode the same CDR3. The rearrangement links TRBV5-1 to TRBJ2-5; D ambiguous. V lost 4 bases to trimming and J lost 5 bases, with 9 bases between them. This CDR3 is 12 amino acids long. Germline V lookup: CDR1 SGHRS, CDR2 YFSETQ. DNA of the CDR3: TGCGCCAGCAGCCCCCCCGGGGAGACCCAGTACTTC. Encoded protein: CASSPPGETQYF.

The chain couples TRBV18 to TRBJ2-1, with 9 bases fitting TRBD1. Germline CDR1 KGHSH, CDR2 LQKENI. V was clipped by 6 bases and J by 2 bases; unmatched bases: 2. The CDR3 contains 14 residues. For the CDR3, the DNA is TGTGCCAGCTCCCGGGACAGGGCCTACAATGAGCAGTTCTTC. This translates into CASSRDRAYNEQFF.

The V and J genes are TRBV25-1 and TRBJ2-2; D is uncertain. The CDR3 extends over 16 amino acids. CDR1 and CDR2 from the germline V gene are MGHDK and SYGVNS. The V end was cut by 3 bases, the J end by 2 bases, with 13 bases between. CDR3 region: CASSDIGLGNTGELFF. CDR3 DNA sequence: TGTGCCAGCAGTGATATCGGGCTAGGTAACACCGGGGAGCTGTTTTTT. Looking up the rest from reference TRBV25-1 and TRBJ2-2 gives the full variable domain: EADIYQTPRYLVIGTGKKITLECSQTMGHDKMYWYQQDPGMELHLIHYSYGVNSTEKGDLSSESTVSRIRTEHFPLTLESARPSHTSQYLCASSDIGLGNTGELFFGEGSRLTVL.

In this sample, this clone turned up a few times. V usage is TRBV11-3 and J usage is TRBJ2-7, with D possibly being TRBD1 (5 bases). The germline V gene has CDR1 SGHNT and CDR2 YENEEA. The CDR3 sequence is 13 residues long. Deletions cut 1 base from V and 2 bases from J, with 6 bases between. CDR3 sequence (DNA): TGTGCCAGCAGCTTAGCAGGGACCTACGAGCAGTACTTC. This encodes CASSLAGTYEQYF. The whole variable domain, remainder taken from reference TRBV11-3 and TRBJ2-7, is EAGVVQSPRYKIIEKKQPVAFWCNPISGHNTLYWYLQNLGQGPELLIRYENEEAVDDSQLPKDRFSAERLKGVDSTLKIQPAELGDSAVYLCASSLAGTYEQYFGPGTRLTVT.

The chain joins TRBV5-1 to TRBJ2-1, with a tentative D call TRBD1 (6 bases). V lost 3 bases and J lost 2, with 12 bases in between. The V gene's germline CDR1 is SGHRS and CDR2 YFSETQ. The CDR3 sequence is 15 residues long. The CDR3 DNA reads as TGCGCCAGCAGCTCCACAGGGCCCCCCTACAATGAGCAGTTCTTC. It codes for CASSSTGPPYNEQFF.

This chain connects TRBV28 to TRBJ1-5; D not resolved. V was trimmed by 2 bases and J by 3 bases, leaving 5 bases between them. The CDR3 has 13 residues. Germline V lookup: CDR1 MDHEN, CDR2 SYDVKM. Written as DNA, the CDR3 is TGTGCCAGCAGTTTAACAGTCAATCAGCCCCAGCATTTT. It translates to CASSLTVNQPQHF.

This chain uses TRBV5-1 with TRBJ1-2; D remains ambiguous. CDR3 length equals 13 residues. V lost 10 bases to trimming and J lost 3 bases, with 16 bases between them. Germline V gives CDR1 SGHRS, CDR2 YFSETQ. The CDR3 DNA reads TGCGCCTCCGGGGAGAACCAATACTATGGCTACACCTTC. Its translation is CASGENQYYGYTF.

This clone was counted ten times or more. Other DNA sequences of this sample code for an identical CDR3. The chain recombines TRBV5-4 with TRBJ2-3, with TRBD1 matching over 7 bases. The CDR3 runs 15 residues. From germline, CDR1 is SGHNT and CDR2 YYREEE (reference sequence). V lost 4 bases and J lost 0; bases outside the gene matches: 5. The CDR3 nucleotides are TGTGCCAGCAGCGTGCCGGGACAGAGCACAGATACGCAGTATTTT. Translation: CASSVPGQSTDTQYF. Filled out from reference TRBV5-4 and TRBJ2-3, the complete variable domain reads ETGVTQSPTHLIKTRGQQVTLRCSSQSGHNTVSWYQQALGQGPQFIFQYYREEENGRGNFPPRFSGLQFPNYSSELNVNALELDDSALYLCASSVPGQSTDTQYFGPGTRLTVL.

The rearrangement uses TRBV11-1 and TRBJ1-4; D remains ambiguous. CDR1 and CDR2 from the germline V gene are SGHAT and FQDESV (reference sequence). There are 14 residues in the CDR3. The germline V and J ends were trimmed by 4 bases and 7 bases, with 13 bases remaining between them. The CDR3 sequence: CASSSDPSSEKLFF. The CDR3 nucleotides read TGTGCCAGCAGCTCGGACCCATCGTCTGAAAAACTGTTTTTT.

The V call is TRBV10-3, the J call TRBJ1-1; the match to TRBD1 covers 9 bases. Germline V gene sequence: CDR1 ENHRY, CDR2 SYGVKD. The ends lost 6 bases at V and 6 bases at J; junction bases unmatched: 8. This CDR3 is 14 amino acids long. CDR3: CAIRGGQGGSEAFF. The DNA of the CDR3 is TGTGCCATCAGAGGGGGACAGGGAGGTTCTGAAGCTTTCTTT.

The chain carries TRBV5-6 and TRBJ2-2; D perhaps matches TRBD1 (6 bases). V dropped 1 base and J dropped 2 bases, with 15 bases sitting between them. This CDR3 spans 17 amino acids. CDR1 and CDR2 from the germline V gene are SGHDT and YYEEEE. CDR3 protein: CASSLYGQTINTGELFF. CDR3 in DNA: TGTGCCAGCAGCTTGTACGGACAGACAATAAACACCGGGGAGCTGTTTTTT.

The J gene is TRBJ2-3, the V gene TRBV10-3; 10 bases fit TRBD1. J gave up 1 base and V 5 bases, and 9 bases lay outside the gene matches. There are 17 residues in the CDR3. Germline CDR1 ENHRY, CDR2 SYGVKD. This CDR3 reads CAISREGGTGGTDTQYF. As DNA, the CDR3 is TGTGCCATCAGTAGGGAGGGCGGGACAGGGGGCACAGATACGCAGTATTTT.

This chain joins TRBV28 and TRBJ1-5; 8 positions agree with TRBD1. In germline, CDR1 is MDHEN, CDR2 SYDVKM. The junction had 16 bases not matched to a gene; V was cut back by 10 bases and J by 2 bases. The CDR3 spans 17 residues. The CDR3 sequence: CAITSGGLRDGNQPQHF. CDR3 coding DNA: TGTGCCATCACCTCAGGGGGCTTGCGTGATGGCAATCAGCCCCAGCATTTT.

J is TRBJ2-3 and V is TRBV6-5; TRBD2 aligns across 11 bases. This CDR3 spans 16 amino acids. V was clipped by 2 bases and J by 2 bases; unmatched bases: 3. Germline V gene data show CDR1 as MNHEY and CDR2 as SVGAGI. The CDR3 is CASSYAGLAVTDTQYF. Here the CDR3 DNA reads TGTGCCAGCAGTTACGCGGGACTAGCGGTCACAGATACGCAGTATTTT.

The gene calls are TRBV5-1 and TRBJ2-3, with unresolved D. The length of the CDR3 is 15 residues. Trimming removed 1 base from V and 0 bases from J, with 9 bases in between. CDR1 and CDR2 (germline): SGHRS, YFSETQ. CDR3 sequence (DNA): TGCGCCAGCAGCTTGCAGGCCCCTAGCACAGATACGCAGTATTTT. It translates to CASSLQAPSTDTQYF.

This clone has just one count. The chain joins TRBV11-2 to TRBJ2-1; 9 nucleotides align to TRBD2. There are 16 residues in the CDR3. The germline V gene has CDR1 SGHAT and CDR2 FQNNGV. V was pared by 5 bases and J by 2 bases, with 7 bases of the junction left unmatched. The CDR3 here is CASSTFSGSTYNEQFF. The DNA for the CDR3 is TGTGCCAGCAGCACGTTTAGCGGGAGTACCTACAATGAGCAGTTCTTC.

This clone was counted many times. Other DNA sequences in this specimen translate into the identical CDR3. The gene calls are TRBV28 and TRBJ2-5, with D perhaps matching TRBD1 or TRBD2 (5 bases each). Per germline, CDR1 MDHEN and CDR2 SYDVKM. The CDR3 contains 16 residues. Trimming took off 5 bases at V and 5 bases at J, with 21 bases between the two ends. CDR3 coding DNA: TGTGCCAGCAGTGTCAGTGTGGGGGAGTGGGGGGAGACCCAGTACTTC. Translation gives CASSVSVGEWGETQYF.

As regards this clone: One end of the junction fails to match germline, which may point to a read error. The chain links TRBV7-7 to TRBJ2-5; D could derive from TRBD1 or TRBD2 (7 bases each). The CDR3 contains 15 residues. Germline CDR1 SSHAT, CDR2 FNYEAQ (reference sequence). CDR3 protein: CASSSTTGEGGTQYF. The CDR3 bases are TGTGCTAGCAGCTCGACTACAGGGGAGGGCGGGACCCAGTACTTC.

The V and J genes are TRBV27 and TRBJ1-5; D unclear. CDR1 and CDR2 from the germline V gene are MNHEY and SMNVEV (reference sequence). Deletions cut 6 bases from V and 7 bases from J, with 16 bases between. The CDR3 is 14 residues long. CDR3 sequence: CASSVVGSVQPQHF. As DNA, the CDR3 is TGTGCCAGCAGCGTTGTGGGGTCAGTCCAGCCCCAGCATTTT.

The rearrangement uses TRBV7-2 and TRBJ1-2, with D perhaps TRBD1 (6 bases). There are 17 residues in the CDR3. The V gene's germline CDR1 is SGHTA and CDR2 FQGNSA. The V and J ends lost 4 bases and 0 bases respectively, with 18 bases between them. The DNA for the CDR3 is TGTGCCAGCAGCTCGGAGATCTGGACAGTGACTAACTATGGCTACACCTTC. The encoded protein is CASSSEIWTVTNYGYTF. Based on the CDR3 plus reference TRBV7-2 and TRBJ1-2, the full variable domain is GAGVSQSPSNKVTEKGKDVELRCDPISGHTALYWYRQSLGQGLEFLIYFQGNSAPDKSGLPSDRFSAERTGGSVSTLTIQRTQQEDSAVYLCASSSEIWTVTNYGYTFGSGTRLTVV.

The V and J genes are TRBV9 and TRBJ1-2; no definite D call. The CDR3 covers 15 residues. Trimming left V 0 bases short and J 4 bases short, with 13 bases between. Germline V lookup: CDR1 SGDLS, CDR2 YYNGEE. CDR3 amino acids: CASSVDYLALYGYTF. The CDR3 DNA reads TGTGCCAGCAGCGTAGATTACCTAGCCCTCTATGGCTACACCTTC.

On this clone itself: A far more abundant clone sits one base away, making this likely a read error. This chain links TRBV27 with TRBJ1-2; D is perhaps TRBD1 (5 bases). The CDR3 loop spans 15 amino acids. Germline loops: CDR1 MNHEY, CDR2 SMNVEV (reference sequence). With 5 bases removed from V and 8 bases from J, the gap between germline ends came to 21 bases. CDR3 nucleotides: TGTGCCAGCAGTGCCCTCCGACGGGGGTCGGGAGGCTACACCTTC. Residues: CASSALRRGSGGYTF.

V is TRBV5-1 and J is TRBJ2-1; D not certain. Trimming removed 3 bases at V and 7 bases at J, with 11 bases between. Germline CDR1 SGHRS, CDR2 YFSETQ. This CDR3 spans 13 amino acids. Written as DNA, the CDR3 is TGCGCCAGCAGCTCCTTAGCTGGGAATGAGCAGTTCTTC. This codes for CASSSLAGNEQFF.

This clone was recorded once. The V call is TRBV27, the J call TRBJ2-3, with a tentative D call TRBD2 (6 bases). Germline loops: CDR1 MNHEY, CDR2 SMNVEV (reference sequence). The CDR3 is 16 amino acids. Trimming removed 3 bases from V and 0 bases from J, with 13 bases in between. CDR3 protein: CASSFETGLSTDTQYF. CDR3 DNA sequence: TGTGCCAGCAGTTTTGAGACGGGACTGAGCACAGATACGCAGTATTTT.

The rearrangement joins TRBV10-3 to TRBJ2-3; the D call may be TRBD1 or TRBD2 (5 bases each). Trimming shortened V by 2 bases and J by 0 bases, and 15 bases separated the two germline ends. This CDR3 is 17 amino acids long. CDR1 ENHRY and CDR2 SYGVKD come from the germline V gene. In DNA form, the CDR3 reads TGTGCCATCAGTGAGCCCCGGGACGGACTGAGCACAGATACGCAGTATTTT. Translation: CAISEPRDGLSTDTQYF.

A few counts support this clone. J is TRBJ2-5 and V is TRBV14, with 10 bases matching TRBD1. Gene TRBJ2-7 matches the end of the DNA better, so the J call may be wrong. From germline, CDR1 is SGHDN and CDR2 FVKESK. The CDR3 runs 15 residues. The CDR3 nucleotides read TGTGCCAGCAGCGTCGGGACAGGGGTCTCCTACGAGCAGTACTTC. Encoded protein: CASSVGTGVSYEQYF.